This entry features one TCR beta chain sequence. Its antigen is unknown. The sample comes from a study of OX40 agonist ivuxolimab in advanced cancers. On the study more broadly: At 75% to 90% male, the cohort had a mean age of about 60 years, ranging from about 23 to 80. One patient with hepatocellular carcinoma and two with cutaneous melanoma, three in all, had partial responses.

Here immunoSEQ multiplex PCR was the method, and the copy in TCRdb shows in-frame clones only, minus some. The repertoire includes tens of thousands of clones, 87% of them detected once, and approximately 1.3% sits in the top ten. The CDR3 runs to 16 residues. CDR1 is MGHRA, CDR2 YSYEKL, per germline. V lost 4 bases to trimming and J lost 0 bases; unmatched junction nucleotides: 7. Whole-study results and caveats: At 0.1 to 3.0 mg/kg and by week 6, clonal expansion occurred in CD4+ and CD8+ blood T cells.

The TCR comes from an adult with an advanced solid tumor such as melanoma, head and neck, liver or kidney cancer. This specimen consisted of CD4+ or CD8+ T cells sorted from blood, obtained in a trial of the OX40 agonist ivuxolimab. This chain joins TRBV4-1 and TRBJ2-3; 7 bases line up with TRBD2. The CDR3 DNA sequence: TGCGCCAGCAGCCCGGGGAGGGATACTAGCACAGATACGCAGTATTTT. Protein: CASSPGRDTSTDTQYF.